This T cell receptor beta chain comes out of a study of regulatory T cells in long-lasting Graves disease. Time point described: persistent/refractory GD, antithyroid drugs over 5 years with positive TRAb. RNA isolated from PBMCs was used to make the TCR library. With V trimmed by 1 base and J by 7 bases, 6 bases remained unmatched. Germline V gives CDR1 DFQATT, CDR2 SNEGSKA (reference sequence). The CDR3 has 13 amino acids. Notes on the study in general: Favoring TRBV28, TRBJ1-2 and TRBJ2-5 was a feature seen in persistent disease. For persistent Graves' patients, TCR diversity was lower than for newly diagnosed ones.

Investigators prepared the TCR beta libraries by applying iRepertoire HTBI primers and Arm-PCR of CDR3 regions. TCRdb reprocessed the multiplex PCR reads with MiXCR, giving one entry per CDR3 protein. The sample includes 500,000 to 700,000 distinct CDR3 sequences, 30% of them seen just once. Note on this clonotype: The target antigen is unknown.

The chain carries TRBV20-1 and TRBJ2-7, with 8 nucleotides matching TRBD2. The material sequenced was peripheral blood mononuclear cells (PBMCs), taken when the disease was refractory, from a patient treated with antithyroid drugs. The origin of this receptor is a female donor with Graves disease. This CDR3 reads CSARAGGAREQYF. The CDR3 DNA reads TGCAGTGCTAGAGCGGGAGGGGCTAGGGAGCAGTACTTC.